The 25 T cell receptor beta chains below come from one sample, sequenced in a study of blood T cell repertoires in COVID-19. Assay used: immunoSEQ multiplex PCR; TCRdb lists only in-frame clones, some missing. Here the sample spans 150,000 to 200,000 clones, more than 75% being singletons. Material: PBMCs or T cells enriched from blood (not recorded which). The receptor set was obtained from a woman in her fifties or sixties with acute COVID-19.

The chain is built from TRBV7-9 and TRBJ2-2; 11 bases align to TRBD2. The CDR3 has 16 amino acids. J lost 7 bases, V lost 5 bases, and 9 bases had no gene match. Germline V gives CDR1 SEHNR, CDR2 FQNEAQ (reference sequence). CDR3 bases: TGTGCCAGCAGCCCCAGTAGCGGGGGGGCCGGCGGGGAGCTGTTTTTT. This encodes CASSPSSGGAGGELFF.

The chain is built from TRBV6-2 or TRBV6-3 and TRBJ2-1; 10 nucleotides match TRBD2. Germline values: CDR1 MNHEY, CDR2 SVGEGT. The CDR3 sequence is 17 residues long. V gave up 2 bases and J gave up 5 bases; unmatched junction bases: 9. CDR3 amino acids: CASSYGASGGTHNEQFF. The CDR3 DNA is TGTGCCAGCAGTTACGGGGCTAGCGGGGGCACCCACAATGAGCAGTTCTTC.

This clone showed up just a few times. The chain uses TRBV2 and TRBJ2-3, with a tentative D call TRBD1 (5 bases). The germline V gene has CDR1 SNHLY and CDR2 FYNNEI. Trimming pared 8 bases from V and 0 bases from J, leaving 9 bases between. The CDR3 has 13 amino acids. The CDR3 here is CASCGASTDTQYF. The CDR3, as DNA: TGTGCCAGCTGTGGGGCTAGCACAGATACGCAGTATTTT.

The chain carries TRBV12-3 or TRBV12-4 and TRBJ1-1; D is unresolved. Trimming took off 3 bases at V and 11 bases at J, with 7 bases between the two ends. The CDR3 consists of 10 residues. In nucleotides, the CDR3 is TGTGCCAGCAGTTTGAAGGAGGCTTTCTTT. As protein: CASSLKEAFF.

Here the CDR3 reads CSVRGGDGDTQYF. The DNA for the CDR3 is TGCAGCGTCCGAGGGGGTGATGGCGATACGCAGTATTTT. J is TRBJ2-3 and V is TRBV29-1; possible D gene TRBD1, 6 bases. Trimming removed 6 bases from V and 6 bases from J, with 16 bases in between. Germline values: CDR1 SQVTM, CDR2 ANQGSEA. The length of the CDR3 is 13 residues.

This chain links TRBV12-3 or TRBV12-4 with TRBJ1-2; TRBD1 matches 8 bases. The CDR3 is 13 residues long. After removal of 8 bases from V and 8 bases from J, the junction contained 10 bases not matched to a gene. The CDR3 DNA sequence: TGTGCCAGCCGCAGGACAGGGAGTATGGGCTACACCTTC. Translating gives CASRRTGSMGYTF.

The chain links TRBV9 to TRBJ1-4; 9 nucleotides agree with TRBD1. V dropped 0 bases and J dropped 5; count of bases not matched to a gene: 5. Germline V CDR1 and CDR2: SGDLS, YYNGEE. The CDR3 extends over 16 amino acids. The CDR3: CASSVAPGQGNEKLFF. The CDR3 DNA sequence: TGTGCCAGCAGCGTAGCTCCGGGACAGGGAAATGAAAAACTGTTTTTT.

The CDR3 DNA follows: TGTGCCACCGCAGGGGGTTCGTACAATGAGCAGTTCTTC. Its translation is CATAGGSYNEQFF. The rearrangement uses TRBV24-1 and TRBJ2-1, with 7 bases identical to TRBD1. Per the germline V gene, CDR1 is KGHDR and CDR2 is SFDVKD. The junction had 5 bases not matched to a gene; V was cut back by 9 bases and J by 4 bases. The length of the CDR3 is 13 residues.

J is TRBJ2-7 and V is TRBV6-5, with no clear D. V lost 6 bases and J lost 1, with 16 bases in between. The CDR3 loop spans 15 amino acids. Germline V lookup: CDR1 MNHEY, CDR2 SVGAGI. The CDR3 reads CASRPIAALSYEQYV. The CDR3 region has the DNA TGTGCCAGCAGGCCCATAGCCGCCCTATCCTACGAGCAGTACGTC.

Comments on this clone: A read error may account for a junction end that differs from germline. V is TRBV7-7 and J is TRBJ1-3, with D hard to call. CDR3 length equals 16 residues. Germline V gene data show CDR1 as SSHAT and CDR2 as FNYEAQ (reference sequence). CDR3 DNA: TGTGCTAGCAGCTCCGGCGGGGAGGGCGCTGGAAACACCATATATTTT. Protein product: CASSSGGEGAGNTIYF. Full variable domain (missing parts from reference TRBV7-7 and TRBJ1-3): GAGVSQSPRYKVTKRGQDVTLRCDPISSHATLYWYQQALGQGPEFLTYFNYEAQPDKSGLPSDRFSAERPEGSISTLTIQRTEQRDSAMYRCASSSGGEGAGNTIYFGEGSWLTVV.

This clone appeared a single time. For the CDR3, the DNA is TGTGCCAGCAGCGTTCGGGGACAGGCCTACAATGAGCAGTTCTTC. Protein sequence: CASSVRGQAYNEQFF. The chain couples TRBV5-4 to TRBJ2-1; 8 bases match TRBD1. Unmatched junction bases numbered 5, after V lost 4 bases and J lost 2 bases. CDR1 is SGHNT, CDR2 YYREEE, per germline (reference sequence). The CDR3 contains 15 residues.

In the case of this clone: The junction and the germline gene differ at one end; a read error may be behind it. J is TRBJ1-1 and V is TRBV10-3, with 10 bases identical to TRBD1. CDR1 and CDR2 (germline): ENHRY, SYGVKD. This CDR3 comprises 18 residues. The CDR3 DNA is TGTGCCATCAGTAAGTCGGGGACAGGGGTCAACATGAACACTGAAGCTTTCTTT. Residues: CAISKSGTGVNMNTEAFF.

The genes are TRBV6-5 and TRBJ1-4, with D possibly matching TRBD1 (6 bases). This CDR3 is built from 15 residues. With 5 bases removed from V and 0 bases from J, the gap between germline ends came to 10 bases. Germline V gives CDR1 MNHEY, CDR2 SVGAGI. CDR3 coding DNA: TGTGCCAGCAGTAAGGACAGTGCAACTAATGAAAAACTGTTTTTT. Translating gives CASSKDSATNEKLFF.

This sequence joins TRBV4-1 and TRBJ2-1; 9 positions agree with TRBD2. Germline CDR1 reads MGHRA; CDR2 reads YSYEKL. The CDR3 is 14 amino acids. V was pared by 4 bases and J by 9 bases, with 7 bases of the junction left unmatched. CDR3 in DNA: TGCGCCAGCAGCCTTAGCGGGGGCGGCCTTGAGCAGTTCTTC. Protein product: CASSLSGGGLEQFF.

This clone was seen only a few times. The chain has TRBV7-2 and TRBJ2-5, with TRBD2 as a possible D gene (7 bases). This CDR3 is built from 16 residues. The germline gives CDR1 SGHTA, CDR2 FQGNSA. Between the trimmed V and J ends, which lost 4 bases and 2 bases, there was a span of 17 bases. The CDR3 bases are TGTGCCAGCAGCTCGGCTTTAGGGGGGGGTCAAGAGACCCAGTACTTC. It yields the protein CASSSALGGGQETQYF. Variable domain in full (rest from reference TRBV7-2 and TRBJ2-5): GAGVSQSPSNKVTEKGKDVELRCDPISGHTALYWYRQSLGQGLEFLIYFQGNSAPDKSGLPSDRFSAERTGGSVSTLTIQRTQQEDSAVYLCASSSALGGGQETQYFGPGTRLLVL.

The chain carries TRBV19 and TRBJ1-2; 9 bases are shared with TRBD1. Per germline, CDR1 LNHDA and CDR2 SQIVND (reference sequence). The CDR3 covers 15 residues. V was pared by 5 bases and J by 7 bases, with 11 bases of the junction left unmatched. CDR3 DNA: TGTGCCAGTAGTGAATCTAGGGACAGGGTGAGTGGCTACACCTTC. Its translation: CASSESRDRVSGYTF.

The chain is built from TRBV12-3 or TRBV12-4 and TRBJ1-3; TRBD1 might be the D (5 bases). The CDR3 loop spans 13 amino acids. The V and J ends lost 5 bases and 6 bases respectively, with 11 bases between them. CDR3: CASSQGETNTIYF. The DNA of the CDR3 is TGTGCCAGCAGTCAAGGGGAAACAAACACCATATATTTT.

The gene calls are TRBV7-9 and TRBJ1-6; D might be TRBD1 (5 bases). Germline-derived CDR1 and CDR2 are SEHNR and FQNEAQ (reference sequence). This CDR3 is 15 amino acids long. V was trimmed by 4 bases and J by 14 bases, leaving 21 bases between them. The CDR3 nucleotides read TGTGCCAGCAGCTATCCGGGACGGGGGGAAATAACCCTCCACTTT. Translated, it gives CASSYPGRGEITLHF.

The CDR3 here is CASSIRTGGREAFF. As DNA, the CDR3 is TGCGCCAGCAGCATACGGACAGGGGGCCGGGAAGCTTTCTTT. This chain connects TRBV5-1 to TRBJ1-1, with 11 bases fitting TRBD1. V shed 4 bases, J shed 8 bases, and the junction held 7 bases outside the gene matches. The CDR3 is 14 residues long. Germline values: CDR1 SGHRS, CDR2 YFSETQ.

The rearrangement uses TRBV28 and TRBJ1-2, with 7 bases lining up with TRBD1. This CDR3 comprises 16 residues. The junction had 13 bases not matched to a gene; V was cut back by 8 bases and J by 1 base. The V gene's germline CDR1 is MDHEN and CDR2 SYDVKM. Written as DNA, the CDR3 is TGTGCCAGCCGTACAGGGGCCGCGACTATTAACTATGGCTACACCTTC. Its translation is CASRTGAATINYGYTF.

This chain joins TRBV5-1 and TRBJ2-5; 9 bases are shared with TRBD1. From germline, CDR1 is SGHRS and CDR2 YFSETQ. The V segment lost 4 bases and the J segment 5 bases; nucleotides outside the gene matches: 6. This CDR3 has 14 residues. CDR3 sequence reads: CASSPTGGMETQYF. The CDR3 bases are TGCGCCAGCAGCCCTACAGGGGGCATGGAGACCCAGTACTTC.

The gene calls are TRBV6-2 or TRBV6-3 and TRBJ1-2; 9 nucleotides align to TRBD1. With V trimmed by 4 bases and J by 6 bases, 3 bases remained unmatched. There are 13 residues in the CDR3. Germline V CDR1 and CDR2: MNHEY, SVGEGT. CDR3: CASSFGTGHGYTF. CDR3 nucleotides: TGTGCCAGCAGTTTTGGGACAGGGCATGGCTACACCTTC.

In DNA form, the CDR3 reads TGTGCCAGCTCACCCGGGATAAACTATGGCTACACCTTC. It is translated as CASSPGINYGYTF. The chain joins TRBV18 to TRBJ1-2; unclear D gene. Germline lookup yields CDR1 KGHSH and CDR2 LQKENI. CDR3 length: 13 amino acids. Deletions cut 3 bases from V and 2 bases from J, with 7 bases between.

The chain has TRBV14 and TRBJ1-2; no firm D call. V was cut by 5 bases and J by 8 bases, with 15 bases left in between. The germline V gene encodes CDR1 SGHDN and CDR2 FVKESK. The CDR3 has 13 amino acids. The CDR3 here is CASSFTRGGGYTF. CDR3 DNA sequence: TGTGCCAGCAGCTTTACCCGGGGTGGAGGCTACACCTTC.

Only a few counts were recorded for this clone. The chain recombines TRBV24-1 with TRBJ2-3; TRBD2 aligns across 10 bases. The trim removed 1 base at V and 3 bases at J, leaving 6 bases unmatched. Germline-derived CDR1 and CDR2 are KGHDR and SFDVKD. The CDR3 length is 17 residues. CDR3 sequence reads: CATSDFWASGGTDTQYF. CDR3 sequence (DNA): TGTGCCACCAGTGATTTTTGGGCTAGCGGGGGAACAGATACGCAGTATTTT.